This T cell receptor (beta chain) was sequenced for a study of breast tumors, draining lymph nodes, adjacent tissues (TCRdb year 2016). Broadly, across the study: In breast cancer patients, the study compared the TCR beta repertoires of tumor, adjacent nontumor tissue and axillary lymph nodes. The study aimed to assess the relationships and possible T-cell exchange between tumor, surrounding tissue and draining lymph node repertoires in human breast cancer.

Overall results and qualifications from the work: Rather than being directly demonstrated, the conclusion that tumor T cells originate in lymph nodes was presented as consistent with a hypothesis. Tumors showed preferential V and J gene usage, and their T-cell repertoire diversity fell below that of lymph nodes yet above that of nontumor tissue. In luminal-like breast cancer, tumor and nontumor tissue repertoires resembled each other significantly more than in basal-like breast cancer. The data were considered consistent with most tumor T cells being derived from the lymph node and subsequently expanding within tumor tissue.

V is clipped by 0 bases and J by 1 base, and the sequence between their germline boundaries is 12 bases long. Reading from cysteine to phenylalanine, the CDR3 counts 16 amino acids. The CDR3 DNA has 48 bases and is translated from base 1. Sequences SGHRS (CDR1) and YFSETQ (CDR2) are obtained from the germline V gene. The lymph node samples were taken from the axillary draining lymph nodes of breast cancer patients. Sequencer: Illumina HiSeq 2000. TCR beta chain libraries were generated through multiplex PCR amplification. The amplified TCR beta chain products were analyzed by high-throughput sequencing. The public sequencing data were trimmed at Q25 with fastp and processed into clonotypes with MiXCR by TCRdb, which kept only in-frame beta chains. Merged by CDR3 protein, the rows form single entries marked with the most common genes and DNA. This sample holds approximately 300,000 distinct CDR3 sequences; over 25% were observed only once. Around 1% of the sample belongs to the ten largest clones.

For this clonotype: Its antigen is unknown. A much bigger clone sits one base away, suggesting this may be a read error.

The rearrangement joined TRBV5-1 to TRBJ2-3; a confident D gene designation cannot be given. The TCR comes from a female donor with breast cancer. Some clones in this sample may be carry-over from other donors' samples. The specimen sequenced was axillary lymph node tissue. The DNA sequence is TGCGCCAGCAGCTTGGGAGTTGGTGCTGGCACAGATACGCAGTATTTT. It is translated as CASSLGVGAGTDTQYF.